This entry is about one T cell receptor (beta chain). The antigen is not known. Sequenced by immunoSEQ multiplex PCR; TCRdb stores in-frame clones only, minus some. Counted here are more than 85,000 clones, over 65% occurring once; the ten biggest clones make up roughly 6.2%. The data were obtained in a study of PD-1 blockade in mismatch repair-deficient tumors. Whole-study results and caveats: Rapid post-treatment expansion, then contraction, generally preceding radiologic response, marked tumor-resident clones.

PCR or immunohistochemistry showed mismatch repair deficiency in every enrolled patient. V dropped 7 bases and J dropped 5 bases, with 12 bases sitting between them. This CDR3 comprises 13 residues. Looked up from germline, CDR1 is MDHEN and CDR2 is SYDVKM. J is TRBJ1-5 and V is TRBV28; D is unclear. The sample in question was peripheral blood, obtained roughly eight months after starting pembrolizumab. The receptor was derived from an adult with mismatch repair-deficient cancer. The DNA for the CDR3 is TGTGCCAGCACCCATGGAGGGCATCAGCCCCAGCATTTT. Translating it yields CASTHGGHQPQHF.